This T cell receptor beta chain emerged from a study of T cells in Graves' hyperthyroidism and ophthalmopathy. Points from the study as a whole: Separation of ophthalmopathy from stable hyperthyroidism was achieved by a 13 V-J model.

This clonotype came up many times. As yet, its antigen is unknown. Amplified TCR beta CDR3 regions came from RNA transcripts. Initially, a first-round RT-PCR of the TCR CDR3 employed the HTBI primer set. TCRdb analysed the multiplex PCR reads with MiXCR anew, one entry per CDR3 protein. The table lists 300,000 to 450,000 distinct CDR3 sequences, less than 20% of them singletons. In germline, CDR1 is MDHEN, CDR2 SYDVKM. There are 17 residues in the CDR3. Unmatched junction bases numbered 10, after V lost 3 bases and J lost 5 bases. The J gene is TRBJ1-1, the V gene TRBV28; 12 nucleotides line up with TRBD1. Sequencing was carried out using blood. The sequence was collected from a woman aged 18-35 years with Graves' hyperthyroidism that later progressed to Graves' ophthalmopathy. CDR3 loop: CASSFLLGGQGATEAFF. Written as DNA, the CDR3 is TGTGCCAGCAGTTTCCTATTGGGGGGACAGGGGGCTACTGAAGCTTTCTTT. Supplemented by reference TRBV28 and TRBJ1-1, the full variable domain reads DVKVTQSSRYLVKRTGEKVFLECVQDMDHENMFWYRQDPGLGLRLIYFSYDVKMKEKGDIPEGYSVSREKKERFSLILESASTNQTSMYLCASSFLLGGQGATEAFFGQGTRLTVV.